Listed below are T cell receptor beta chains from one sample, sequenced in a study of a mutant IDH1 vaccine in newly diagnosed glioma. Sequencing used immunoSEQ multiplex PCR; TCRdb keeps in-frame clones, though not all of them. There are roughly 50,000 clones in the sample; 80% to 90% occur only once, and about 8.1% lies in the top ten. For these receptors, no antigen is known. The material sequenced was PBMCs, taken from a glioma patient whose treatment included an IDH1 peptide vaccine. The source is a woman aged 40 to 50 with glioma. Some clones in this sample may be carry-over from other donors' samples. CDR3s include the opening cysteine and the closing phenylalanine or tryptophan. The D gene is left open where the match is weak. Clone size is given for some rows only: seen once, a few or many times, or a class if the clone is expanded.

TRBV10-3	.	TRBJ1-2	.	CAISTKTATLGGYTF	TGTGCCATCAGTACCAAGACAGCCACCCTAGGGGGCTACACCTTC
TRBV18	.	TRBJ1-2	TRBD1	CASSPGQVPSHGYTF	TGTGCCAGCTCACCGGGACAGGTTCCATCTCATGGCTACACCTTC
TRBV27	.	TRBJ1-1	.	CASSGRAPNLKTFF	TGTGCCAGCAGCGGCAGGGCACCGAATCTCAAAACTTTCTTT
TRBV5-6	.	TRBJ2-7	.	CASNRANYEQYF	TGTGCCAGCAATCGGGCAAACTACGAGCAGTACTTC
TRBV4-2	once	TRBJ1-2	.	CASSQGPGGYYGYTF	TGTGCCAGCAGCCAAGGGCCGGGGGGATACTATGGCTACACCTTC
TRBV5-1	once	TRBJ2-7	TRBD1	CASSLAAGGTGEQYF	TGCGCCAGCAGCTTGGCTGCAGGGGGTACGGGCGAGCAGTACTTC
TRBV18	.	TRBJ2-5	TRBD2	CASSPPRTSGAETQYF	TGTGCCAGCTCCCCGCCTCGGACTAGCGGGGCCGAGACCCAGTACTTC
TRBV5-6	.	TRBJ2-3	.	CASSFQGTVTDTQYF	TGTGCCAGCAGCTTTCAGGGTACCGTCACAGATACGCAGTATTTT
TRBV4-3	.	TRBJ2-1	.	CASSQEGLPHNEQFF	TGCGCCAGCAGCCAAGAGGGCCTCCCCCACAATGAGCAGTTCTTC
TRBV9	.	TRBJ2-5	.	CASSPSDPQETQYF	TGTGCCAGCAGCCCTTCGGACCCCCAAGAGACCCAGTACTTC